This record covers a single T cell receptor (beta chain). These data originate in a study of OX40 agonist ivuxolimab in advanced cancers. Study in general: Ivuxolimab is a fully human IgG2 antibody that activates OX40 (CD134). Patients assigned to dose escalation were diagnosed with hepatocellular carcinoma, melanoma, renal cell or head and neck cancer.

Germline CDR1 is GTSNPN and CDR2 is SVGIG (reference sequence). The CDR3 extends over 13 amino acids. The trim removed 3 bases at V and 6 bases at J, leaving 4 bases unmatched. TCRdb keeps only in-frame clones here, not all; method: immunoSEQ multiplex PCR. The sample carries tens of thousands of clones, around 86% recorded once. The source was CD4+ or CD8+ T cells sorted from blood, collected in a trial of the OX40 agonist ivuxolimab. The chain carries TRBV30 and TRBJ1-2; 10 bases line up with TRBD1. This TCR derives from an adult with an advanced solid tumor such as melanoma, head and neck, liver or kidney cancer. The CDR3 DNA reads as TGTGCCTGGAGCTGGACAGGGGGTAATGGCTACACCTTC. Protein sequence: CAWSWTGGNGYTF.